These 32 T cell receptor beta chains share one sample of origin, sequenced in a study of post-analysis software for immune sequencing data. Study results and limitations: Higher frequency in patients than in controls was seen for about five TRBV segments, with TRBV5-6, TRBV5-1 and TRBV20-1 among them.

Tagging with unique molecular identifiers was a feature of the TCR beta cDNA libraries. TCRdb re-called the PCR reads with MiXCR, one entry per CDR3 protein. The profile shows fewer than 850,000 distinct CDR3 sequences, approximately 30% of them singletons. Which antigens these TCRs recognize remains unknown. The sample taken for sequencing was blood. These receptors originate from a girl aged 10-17 years with multiple sclerosis.

V gene TRBV27 combines with J gene TRBJ2-1; 8 bases are a match to TRBD2. Germline V lookup: CDR1 MNHEY, CDR2 SMNVEV (reference sequence). V lost 3 bases, J lost 4 bases, and 8 bases stayed unmatched. The CDR3 extends over 16 amino acids. The CDR3 loop reads CASSLLASGPYNEQFF. The CDR3 DNA is TGTGCCAGCAGTTTGTTGGCTAGCGGGCCTTACAATGAGCAGTTCTTC.

This clonotype was seen a few times. J is TRBJ2-1 and V is TRBV6-4; TRBD2 aligns across 12 bases. The CDR3 runs 16 residues. V dropped 5 bases and J dropped 10; count of bases not matched to a gene: 12. Germline CDR1 reads MRHNA; CDR2 reads SNTAGT. CDR3 DNA: TGTGCCAGCAGTCCGCGGACTAGCGGGATCGTGGGCGAGCAGTTCTTC. As protein: CASSPRTSGIVGEQFF.

The genes are TRBV29-1 and TRBJ2-1; unclear D gene. Germline values: CDR1 SQVTM, CDR2 ANQGSEA. This CDR3 region has 11 residues. Trimming took 3 bases from V and 10 from J, leaving 10 bases between them. The CDR3 protein is CSVEQPGEQFF. The CDR3 nucleotides are TGCAGCGTTGAGCAACCGGGCGAGCAGTTCTTC.

V and J are TRBV7-9 and TRBJ1-2, with D possibly being TRBD1 (5 bases). Germline V gene sequence: CDR1 SEHNR, CDR2 FQNEAQ (reference sequence). V shed 4 bases and J shed 3 bases, with 15 bases lying between them. The CDR3 covers 15 residues. CDR3 protein: CASSWDGREYYGYTF. CDR3 DNA sequence: TGTGCCAGCAGCTGGGACGGCAGGGAGTACTATGGCTACACCTTC.

The chain carries TRBV5-1 and TRBJ2-2, with D possibly being TRBD1 (5 bases). Between the trimmed V and J ends, which lost 4 bases and 0 bases, there was a span of 13 bases. The CDR3 is 16 amino acids. Per germline, CDR1 SGHRS and CDR2 YFSETQ. The CDR3 DNA reads TGCGCCAGCAGCGTGGCCAGGGCCGCGAACACCGGGGAGCTGTTTTTT. This encodes CASSVARAANTGELFF. The entire variable domain, with the rest obtained from reference TRBV5-1 and TRBJ2-2, is as follows: KAGVTQTPRYLIKTRGQQVTLSCSPISGHRSVSWYQQTPGQGLQFLFEYFSETQRNKGNFPGRFSGRQFSNSRSEMNVSTLELGDSALYLCASSVARAANTGELFFGEGSRLTVL.

In its sample, this clonotype was seen a few times. The chain carries TRBV29-1 and TRBJ2-5; D is uncertain. The V end lost 3 bases, the J end lost 5 bases, and 10 bases lay between the germline ends. There are 12 residues in the CDR3. Looked up from germline, CDR1 is SQVTM and CDR2 is ANQGSEA. The CDR3 spells CSVDSYGETQYF. The CDR3 coding sequence is TGCAGCGTTGATTCTTACGGCGAGACCCAGTACTTC.

The table lists this clonotype with a few counts. This chain links TRBV27 with TRBJ2-7; D possibly uses TRBD1 or TRBD2 (6 bases each). Germline V gene lookup returns CDR1 MNHEY and CDR2 SMNVEV (reference sequence). The CDR3 has 13 residues. The V end was cut by 3 bases, the J end by 5 bases, with 11 bases between. CDR3 sequence reads: CASSLAGEDEQYF. DNA for the CDR3: TGTGCCAGCAGTTTGGCAGGGGAGGACGAGCAGTACTTC.

In its sample, this clonotype was seen a few times. The chain links TRBV7-9 to TRBJ2-3, with D unclear. V was shortened by 5 bases and J by 0 bases, with 12 bases between the two germline ends. The germline CDR1 and CDR2 sequences are SEHNR and FQNEAQ (reference sequence). This CDR3 comprises 15 residues. CDR3 in DNA: TGTGCCAGCAGCCCCCCCGGGCCTAGCACAGATACGCAGTATTTT. It yields the protein CASSPPGPSTDTQYF.

The rearrangement joins TRBV5-1 to TRBJ2-7; TRBD1 matches at 7 bases. CDR3 length: 14 residues. The germline gives CDR1 SGHRS, CDR2 YFSETQ. The J segment lost 3 bases and the V segment lost 3 bases, leaving 6 bases of the junction unmatched. The CDR3 sequence: CASSSWDRSYEQYF. CDR3 bases: TGCGCCAGCAGCTCGTGGGACAGAAGCTACGAGCAGTACTTC.

The rearrangement uses TRBV20-1 and TRBJ2-4, with D perhaps TRBD1 or TRBD2 (6 bases each). The tail of the sequence fits TRBJ2-7 better, so the J call may be wrong. This CDR3 contains 12 residues. Germline CDR1 reads DFQATT; CDR2 reads SNEGSKA (reference sequence). The CDR3 loop is CSASPGAHEQYF. CDR3 in DNA: TGCAGTGCTAGCCCGGGGGCCCACGAGCAGTACTTC.

V gene TRBV2 combines with J gene TRBJ1-6, with D perhaps TRBD1 (6 bases). The CDR3 runs to 13 residues. The germline V gene encodes CDR1 SNHLY and CDR2 FYNNEI. V was shortened by 3 bases and J by 9 bases, with 9 bases between the two germline ends. CDR3 coding DNA: TGTGCCAGCAGTGACAGGGGAGGTTCACCCCTCCACTTT. It yields the protein CASSDRGGSPLHF.

Concerning this clonotype: A read error may produce the germline difference seen at one junction end. The CDR3 is CASSSAGAGANVPTF. DNA for the CDR3: TGTGCCAGCAGCTCAGCGGGGGCTGGGGCCAACGTCCCGACTTTC. The chain has TRBV9 and TRBJ2-6, with TRBD2 matching over 8 bases. The CDR3 loop spans 15 amino acids. Germline V gives CDR1 SGDLS, CDR2 YYNGEE.

This clonotype was seen a handful of times. CDR3 nucleotides: TGCGCCAGCAGCCATTCCGACAGCAGCTCCTACGAGCAGTACTTC. It yields the protein CASSHSDSSSYEQYF. This chain links TRBV4-3 with TRBJ2-7; perhaps TRBD1 as D (5 bases). CDR1 LGHNA and CDR2 YSLEER come from the germline V gene. CDR3 length: 15 amino acids. Trimming removed 3 bases at V and 0 bases at J, with 12 bases between.

This clonotype was counted a few times. This chain connects TRBV28 to TRBJ1-5, with D uncertain. V was clipped by 5 bases and J by 6 bases, with 5 bases between them. CDR1 is MDHEN, CDR2 SYDVKM, per germline. CDR3 length equals 11 residues. The CDR3 region has the DNA TGTGCCAGCAGTGGGCTTCAGCCCCAGCATTTT. This encodes CASSGLQPQHF.

The chain is built from TRBV14 and TRBJ2-7; D perhaps matches TRBD2 (5 bases). The germline V and J ends were trimmed by 1 base and 0 bases, with 10 bases remaining between them. The CDR3 has 15 amino acids. Looked up from germline, CDR1 is SGHDN and CDR2 is FVKESK. The CDR3: CASSQVTGSSYEQYF. CDR3 DNA sequence: TGTGCCAGCAGCCAAGTTACGGGAAGCTCCTACGAGCAGTACTTC.

This sequence joins TRBV27 and TRBJ2-7; D is possibly TRBD1 or TRBD2 (5 bases each). V was clipped by 5 bases and J by 3 bases, with 17 bases between them. CDR1 is MNHEY and CDR2 is SMNVEV in the germline V gene (reference sequence). The CDR3 spans 15 residues. The DNA of the CDR3 is TGTGCCAGCAGTCCTGGGGGATACTTCTTCTACGAGCAGTACTTC. This gives the protein CASSPGGYFFYEQYF.

This clonotype came up a few times. The V gene is TRBV6-5, the J gene TRBJ2-1, with TRBD2 matching 7 bases. Germline V gene sequence: CDR1 MNHEY, CDR2 SVGAGI. Trimming took 5 bases from V and 10 from J; bases not matched to a gene: 11. The CDR3 covers 14 residues. The chain's CDR3 is CASSDGLDQSEQFF. The DNA for the CDR3 is TGTGCCAGCAGTGACGGACTAGACCAGAGCGAGCAGTTCTTC.

In its sample, this clonotype was seen a few times. The chain couples TRBV4-3 to TRBJ2-1; the match to TRBD2 covers 13 bases. V lost 0 bases to trimming and J lost 7 bases; unmatched junction nucleotides: 9. This CDR3 has 18 residues. Per the germline V gene, CDR1 is LGHNA and CDR2 is YSLEER. In nucleotides, the CDR3 is TGCGCCAGCAGCCAAGACGGTCCGGGACTAGCGGGAACGAATGAGCAGTTCTTC. Translation: CASSQDGPGLAGTNEQFF.

The DNA of the CDR3 is TGCAGGTTGGGCTTTGAAGCTTTCTTT. Translated: CRLGFEAFF. The chain carries TRBV20-1 and TRBJ1-1, with D hard to call. The germline CDR1 and CDR2 sequences are DFQATT and SNEGSKA (reference sequence). This CDR3 has 9 amino acids.

There are many counts of this clonotype. The genes are TRBV7-2 and TRBJ2-1; D gene unclear. The germline V gene encodes CDR1 SGHTA and CDR2 FQGNSA. Between the trimmed V and J ends, which lost 5 bases and 5 bases, there was a span of 16 bases. The CDR3 is made up of 15 amino acids. Written as DNA, the CDR3 is TGTGCCAGCAGCCGAACGTTGGCCGGTAACAATGAGCAGTTCTTC. Protein sequence: CASSRTLAGNNEQFF.

The rearrangement uses TRBV7-9 and TRBJ1-2, with a tentative D call TRBD1 (5 bases). V was shortened by 4 bases and J by 6 bases, with 18 bases between the two germline ends. Germline assignment: CDR1 SEHNR and CDR2 FQNEAQ (reference sequence). This CDR3 is 15 amino acids long. The CDR3 spells CASSSNSGGVHGYTF. The DNA for the CDR3 is TGTGCCAGCAGCTCCAACAGTGGGGGGGTGCATGGCTACACCTTC.

This clonotype was seen more than once but under ten times. The rearrangement joins TRBV24-1 to TRBJ1-2; possible D gene TRBD1, 5 bases. CDR1 KGHDR and CDR2 SFDVKD come from the germline V gene. CDR3 size: 16 residues. Trimming shortened V by 7 bases and J by 0 bases, and 17 bases separated the two germline ends. CDR3 protein: CATSPSRDHANYGYTF. The CDR3 region has the DNA TGTGCCACCAGCCCCTCCCGGGACCATGCTAACTATGGCTACACCTTC.

The chain has TRBV7-2 and TRBJ2-4, with 7 bases aligning to TRBD1. The V segment lost 6 bases and the J segment 6 bases; nucleotides outside the gene matches: 2. This CDR3 has 12 amino acids. Germline V gene sequence: CDR1 SGHTA, CDR2 FQGNSA. In nucleotides, the CDR3 is TGTGCCAGCAGTCGACAGGGAAACATTCAGTACTTC. Amino acid sequence: CASSRQGNIQYF.

J is TRBJ1-4 and V is TRBV6-1, with 9 bases matching TRBD1. Trimming at V came to 5 bases and at J to 8 bases, leaving 3 bases not matched to a gene. There are 13 residues in the CDR3. Germline CDR1 and CDR2: MNHNS and SASEGT. This CDR3 reads CASSSTGGEKLFF. The CDR3 region has the DNA TGTGCCAGCAGTTCCACAGGGGGCGAAAAACTGTTTTTT.

This clonotype was recorded at least ten times. V and J are TRBV6-6 and TRBJ2-2, with D uncertain. V gave up 9 bases and J gave up 5 bases, with 7 bases separating them. CDR1 and CDR2 from the germline V gene are MNHNY and SVGAGI (reference sequence). CDR3 length: 11 residues. CDR3 sequence (DNA): TGTGCCAGTTCATGGACCGGGGAGCTGTTTTTT. It yields the protein CASSWTGELFF.

The chain combines TRBV12-3 or TRBV12-4 with TRBJ1-1, with unresolved D. The CDR3 has 13 amino acids. V was pared by 3 bases and J by 2 bases, with 7 bases between. For the CDR3, the DNA is TGTGCCAGCAGTTTGAAGGCAAACACTGAAGCTTTCTTT. Encoded protein: CASSLKANTEAFF.

This chain links TRBV20-1 with TRBJ1-5; D unresolved. This CDR3 has 15 residues. Germline assignment: CDR1 DFQATT and CDR2 SNEGSKA (reference sequence). Trimming took off 1 base at V and 0 bases at J, with 10 bases between the two ends. CDR3 region: CSARGPQHSNQPQHF. Written as DNA, the CDR3 is TGCAGTGCTAGAGGTCCGCAACATAGCAATCAGCCCCAGCATTTT.

This clonotype was recorded a few times. V gene TRBV5-6 combines with J gene TRBJ2-6, with D tentatively TRBD1 or TRBD2 (5 bases each). The CDR3 is 19 residues long. V lost 3 bases and J 0 bases, leaving 19 bases between the germline ends. CDR1 is SGHDT, CDR2 YYEEEE, per germline. As DNA, the CDR3 is TGTGCCAGCAGCTGGGAGATTTCGGGGCCCAGCTCTGGGGCCAACGTCCTGACTTTC. This encodes CASSWEISGPSSGANVLTF.

This clonotype turned up a few times. This chain links TRBV27 with TRBJ2-6; 13 bases align to TRBD2. The CDR3 covers 18 residues. The V gene end was trimmed by 5 bases and the J gene end by 2 bases; junction bases not matched to a gene: 6. Germline lookup yields CDR1 MNHEY and CDR2 SMNVEV (reference sequence). This CDR3 reads CASSKTSGRGPGANVLTF. In nucleotides, the CDR3 is TGTGCCAGCAGTAAAACTAGCGGGAGGGGCCCTGGGGCCAACGTCCTGACTTTC.

V gene TRBV14 combines with J gene TRBJ2-1; 7 nucleotides match TRBD2. The CDR3 sequence is 11 residues long. Germline V gives CDR1 SGHDN, CDR2 FVKESK. V trimming: 5 bases; J trimming: 13 bases; junction bases outside the gene matches: 5. The CDR3 DNA reads TGTGCCAGCAGCTCTAGGACTAGACAGTTCTTC. This codes for CASSSRTRQFF. The entire variable domain, with the rest obtained from reference TRBV14 and TRBJ2-1, is as follows: EAGVTQFPSHSVIEKGQTVTLRCDPISGHDNLYWYRRVMGKEIKFLLHFVKESKQDESGMPNNRFLAERTGGTYSTLKVQPAELEDSGVYFCASSSRTRQFFGPGTRLTVL.

The chain joins TRBV6-6 to TRBJ1-2; D might be TRBD1 (5 bases). The germline V and J ends were trimmed by 10 bases and 5 bases, with 14 bases remaining between them. Germline lookup yields CDR1 MNHNY and CDR2 SVGAGI (reference sequence). This CDR3 is 12 amino acids long. CDR3 in amino acids: CATETDRYGYTF. As DNA, the CDR3 is TGTGCCACAGAAACCGACAGATATGGCTACACCTTC.

The chain couples TRBV20-1 to TRBJ2-7; D is perhaps TRBD2 (6 bases). V was cut by 4 bases and J by 9 bases, with 25 bases left in between. Per the germline V gene, CDR1 is DFQATT and CDR2 is SNEGSKA (reference sequence). CDR3 size: 15 residues. CDR3 sequence: CSAISGGVGIFAQYF. Written as DNA, the CDR3 is TGCAGTGCTATATCGGGCGGGGTGGGGATTTTTGCGCAGTACTTC.